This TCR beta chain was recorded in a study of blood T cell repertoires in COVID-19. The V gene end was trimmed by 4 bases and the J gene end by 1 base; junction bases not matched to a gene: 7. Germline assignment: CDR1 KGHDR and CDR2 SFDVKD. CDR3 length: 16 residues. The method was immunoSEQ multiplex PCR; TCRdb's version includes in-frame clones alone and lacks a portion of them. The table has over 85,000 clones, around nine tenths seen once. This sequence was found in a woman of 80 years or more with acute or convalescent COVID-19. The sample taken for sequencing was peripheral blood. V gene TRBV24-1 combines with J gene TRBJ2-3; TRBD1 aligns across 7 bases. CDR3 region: CATSDGRQGGTDTQYF. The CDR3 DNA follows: TGTGCCACCAGTGACGGTCGACAGGGTGGCACAGATACGCAGTATTTT.